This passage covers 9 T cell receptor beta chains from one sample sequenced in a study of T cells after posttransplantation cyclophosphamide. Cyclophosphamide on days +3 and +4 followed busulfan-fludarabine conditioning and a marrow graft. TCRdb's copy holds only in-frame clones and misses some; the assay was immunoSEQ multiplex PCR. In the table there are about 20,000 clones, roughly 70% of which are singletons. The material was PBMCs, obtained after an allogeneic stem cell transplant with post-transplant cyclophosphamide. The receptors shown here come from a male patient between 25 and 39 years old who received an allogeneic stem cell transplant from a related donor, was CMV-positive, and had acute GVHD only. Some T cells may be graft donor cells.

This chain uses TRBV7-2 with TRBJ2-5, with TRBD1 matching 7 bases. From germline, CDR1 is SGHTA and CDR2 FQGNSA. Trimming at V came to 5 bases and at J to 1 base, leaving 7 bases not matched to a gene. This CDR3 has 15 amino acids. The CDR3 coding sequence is TGTGCCAGCAGCCTTTCGACAGGGCCCCAAGAGACCCAGTACTTC. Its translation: CASSLSTGPQETQYF.

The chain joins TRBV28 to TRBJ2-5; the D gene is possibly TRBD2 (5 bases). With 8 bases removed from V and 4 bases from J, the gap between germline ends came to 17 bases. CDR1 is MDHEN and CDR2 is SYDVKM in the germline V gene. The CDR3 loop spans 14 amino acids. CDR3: CASAGLDYLETQYF. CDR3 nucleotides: TGTGCCAGCGCTGGATTAGACTATTTAGAGACCCAGTACTTC. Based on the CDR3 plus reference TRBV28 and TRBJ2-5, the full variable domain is DVKVTQSSRYLVKRTGEKVFLECVQDMDHENMFWYRQDPGLGLRLIYFSYDVKMKEKGDIPEGYSVSREKKERFSLILESASTNQTSMYLCASAGLDYLETQYFGPGTRLLVL.

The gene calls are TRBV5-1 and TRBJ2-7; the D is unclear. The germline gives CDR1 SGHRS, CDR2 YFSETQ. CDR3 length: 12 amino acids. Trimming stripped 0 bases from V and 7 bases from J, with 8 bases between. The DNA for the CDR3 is TGCGCCAGCAGCTTGGTGGCTTGGGAGCAGTACTTC. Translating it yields CASSLVAWEQYF.

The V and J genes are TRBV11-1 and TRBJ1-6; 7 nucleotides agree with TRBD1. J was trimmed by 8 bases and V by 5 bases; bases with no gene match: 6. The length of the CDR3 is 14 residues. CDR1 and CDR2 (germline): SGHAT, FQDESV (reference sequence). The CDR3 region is CASSQQGRHSPLHF. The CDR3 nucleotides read TGTGCCAGCAGCCAACAGGGGAGACATTCACCCCTCCACTTT.

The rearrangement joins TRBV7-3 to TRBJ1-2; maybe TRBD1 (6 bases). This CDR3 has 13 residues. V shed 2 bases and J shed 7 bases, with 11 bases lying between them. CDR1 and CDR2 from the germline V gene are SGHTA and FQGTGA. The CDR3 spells CASSLEAGVGYTF. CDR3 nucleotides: TGTGCCAGCAGCTTAGAGGCAGGGGTTGGCTACACCTTC.

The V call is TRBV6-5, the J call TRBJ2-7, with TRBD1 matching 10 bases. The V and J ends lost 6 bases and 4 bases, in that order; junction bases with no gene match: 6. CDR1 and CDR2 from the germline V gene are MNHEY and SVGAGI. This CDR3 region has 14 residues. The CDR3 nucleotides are TGTGCCAGCAGCCCGGGACAGGGGTGGTACGAGCAGTACTTC. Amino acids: CASSPGQGWYEQYF.

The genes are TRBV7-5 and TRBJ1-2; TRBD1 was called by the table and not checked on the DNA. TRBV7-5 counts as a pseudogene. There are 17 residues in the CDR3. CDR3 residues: CARSLEGQGRGTRGYTF. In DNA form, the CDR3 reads TGTGCCAGAAGCTTAGAAGGACAGGGTAGAGGGACACGTGGCTACACCTTC.

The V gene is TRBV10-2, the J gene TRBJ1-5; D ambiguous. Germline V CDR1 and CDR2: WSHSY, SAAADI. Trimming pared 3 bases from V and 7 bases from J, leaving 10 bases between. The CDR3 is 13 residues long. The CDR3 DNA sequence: TGCGCCAGCAGTGACATTGCCCGGCAGCCCCAGCATTTT. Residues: CASSDIARQPQHF.

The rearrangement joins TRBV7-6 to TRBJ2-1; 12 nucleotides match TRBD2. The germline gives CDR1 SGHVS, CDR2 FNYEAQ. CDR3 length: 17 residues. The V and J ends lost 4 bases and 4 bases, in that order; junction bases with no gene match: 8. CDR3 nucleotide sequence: TGTGCCAGCAGCTCCAGACTAGCGGGGGCCCTTTACAATGAGCAGTTCTTC. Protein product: CASSSRLAGALYNEQFF.